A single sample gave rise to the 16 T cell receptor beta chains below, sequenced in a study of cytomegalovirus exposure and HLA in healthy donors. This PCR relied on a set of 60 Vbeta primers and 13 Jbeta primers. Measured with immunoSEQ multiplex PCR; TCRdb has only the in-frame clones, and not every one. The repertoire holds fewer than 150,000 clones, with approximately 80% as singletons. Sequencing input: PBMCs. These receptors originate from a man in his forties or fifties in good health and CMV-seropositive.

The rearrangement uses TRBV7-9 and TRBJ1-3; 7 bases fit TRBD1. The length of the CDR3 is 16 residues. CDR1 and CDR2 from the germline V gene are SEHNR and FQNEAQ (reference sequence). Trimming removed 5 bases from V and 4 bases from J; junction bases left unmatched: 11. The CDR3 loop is CASSPTGVGRGNTIYF. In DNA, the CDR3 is TGTGCCAGCAGCCCAACAGGGGTAGGACGAGGAAACACCATATATTTT.

For the CDR3, the DNA is TGTGCCAGCAACCCCATTGGGACAGGCGCCTACGAGCAGTACTTC. Translating it yields CASNPIGTGAYEQYF. The V call is TRBV6-1, the J call TRBJ2-7; TRBD1 matches at 8 bases. The CDR3 has 15 amino acids. CDR1 and CDR2 from the germline V gene are MNHNS and SASEGT. The V gene end was trimmed by 7 bases and the J gene end by 2 bases; junction bases not matched to a gene: 10.

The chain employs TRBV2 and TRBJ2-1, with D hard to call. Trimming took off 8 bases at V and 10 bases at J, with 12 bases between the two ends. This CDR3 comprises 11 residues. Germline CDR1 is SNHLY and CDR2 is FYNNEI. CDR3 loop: CASSVLWEQFF. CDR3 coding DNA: TGTGCCAGCTCAGTGCTTTGGGAGCAGTTCTTC.

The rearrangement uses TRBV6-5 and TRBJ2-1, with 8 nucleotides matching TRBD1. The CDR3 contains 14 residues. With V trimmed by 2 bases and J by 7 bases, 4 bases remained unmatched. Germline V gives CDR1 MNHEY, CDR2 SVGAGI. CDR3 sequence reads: CASSYQGQANEQFF. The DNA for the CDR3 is TGTGCCAGCAGTTACCAGGGACAGGCGAATGAGCAGTTCTTC.

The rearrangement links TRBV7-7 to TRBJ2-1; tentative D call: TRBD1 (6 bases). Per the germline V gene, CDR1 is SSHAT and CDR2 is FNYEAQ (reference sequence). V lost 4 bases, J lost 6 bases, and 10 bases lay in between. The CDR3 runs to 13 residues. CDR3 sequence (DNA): TGTGCCAGCAGCTCCACAGGGCGCAATGAGCAGTTCTTC. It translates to CASSSTGRNEQFF.

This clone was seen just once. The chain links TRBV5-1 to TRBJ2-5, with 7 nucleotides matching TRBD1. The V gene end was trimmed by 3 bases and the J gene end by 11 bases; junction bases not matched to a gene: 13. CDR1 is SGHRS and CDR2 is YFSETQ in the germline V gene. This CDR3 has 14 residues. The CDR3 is CASSYPGQSAEQYF. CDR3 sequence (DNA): TGCGCCAGCAGCTATCCGGGACAGTCTGCGGAGCAGTACTTC. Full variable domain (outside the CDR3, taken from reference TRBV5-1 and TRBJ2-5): KAGVTQTPRYLIKTRGQQVTLSCSPISGHRSVSWYQQTPGQGLQFLFEYFSETQRNKGNFPGRFSGRQFSNSRSEMNVSTLELGDSALYLCASSYPGQSAEQYFGPGTRLLVL.

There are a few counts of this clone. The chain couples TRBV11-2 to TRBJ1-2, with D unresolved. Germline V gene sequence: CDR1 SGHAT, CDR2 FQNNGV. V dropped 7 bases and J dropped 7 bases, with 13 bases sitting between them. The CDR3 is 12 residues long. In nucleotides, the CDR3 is TGTGCCAGCACCCGGTTTCTGTCTGGCTACACCTTC. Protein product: CASTRFLSGYTF.

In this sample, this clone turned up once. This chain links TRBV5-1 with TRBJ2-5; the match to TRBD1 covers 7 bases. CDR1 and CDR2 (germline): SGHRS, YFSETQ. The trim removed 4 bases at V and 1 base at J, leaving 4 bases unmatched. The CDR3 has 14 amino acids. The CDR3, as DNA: TGCGCCAGCAGCCGTGGGACAGCCCAAGAGACCCAGTACTTC. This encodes CASSRGTAQETQYF.

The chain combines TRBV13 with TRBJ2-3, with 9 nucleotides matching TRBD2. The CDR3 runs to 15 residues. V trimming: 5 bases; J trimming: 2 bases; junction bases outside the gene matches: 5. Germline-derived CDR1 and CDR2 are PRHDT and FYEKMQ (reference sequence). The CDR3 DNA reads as TGTGCCAGCAGCACGCGGGGGGGGGCCACAGATACGCAGTATTTT. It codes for CASSTRGGATDTQYF.

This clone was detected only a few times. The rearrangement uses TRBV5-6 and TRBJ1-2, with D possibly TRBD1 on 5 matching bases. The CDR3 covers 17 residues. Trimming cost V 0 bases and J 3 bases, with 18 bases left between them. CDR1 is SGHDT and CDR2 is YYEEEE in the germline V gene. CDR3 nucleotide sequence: TGTGCCAGCAGCTTGGCCCCCGTAGGGGAGGATTACTATGGCTACACCTTC. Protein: CASSLAPVGEDYYGYTF. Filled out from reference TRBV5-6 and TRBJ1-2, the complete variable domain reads DAGVTQSPTHLIKTRGQQVTLRCSPKSGHDTVSWYQQALGQGPQFIFQYYEEEERQRGNFPDRFSGHQFPNYSSELNVNALLLGDSALYLCASSLAPVGEDYYGYTFGSGTRLTVV.

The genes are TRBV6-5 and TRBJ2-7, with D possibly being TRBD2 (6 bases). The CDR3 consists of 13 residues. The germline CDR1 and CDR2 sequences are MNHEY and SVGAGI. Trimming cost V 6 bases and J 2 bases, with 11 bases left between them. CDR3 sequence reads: CASSYSGPYEQYF. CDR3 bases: TGTGCCAGCAGCTATAGCGGCCCCTACGAGCAGTACTTC.

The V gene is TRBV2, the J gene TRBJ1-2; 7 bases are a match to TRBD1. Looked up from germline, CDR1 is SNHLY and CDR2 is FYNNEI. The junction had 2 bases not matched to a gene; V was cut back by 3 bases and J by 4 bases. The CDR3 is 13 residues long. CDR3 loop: CASSDRGAYGYTF. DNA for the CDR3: TGTGCCAGCAGTGACAGGGGGGCCTATGGCTACACCTTC. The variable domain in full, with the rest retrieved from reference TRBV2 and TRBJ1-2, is EPEVTQTPSHQVTQMGQEVILRCVPISNHLYFYWYRQILGQKVEFLVSFYNNEISEKSEIFDDQFSVERPDGSNFTLKIRSTKLEDSAMYFCASSDRGAYGYTFGSGTRLTVV.

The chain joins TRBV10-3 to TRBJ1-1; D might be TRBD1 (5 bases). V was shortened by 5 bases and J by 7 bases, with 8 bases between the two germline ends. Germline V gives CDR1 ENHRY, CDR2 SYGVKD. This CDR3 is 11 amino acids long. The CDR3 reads CAISNQGEAFF. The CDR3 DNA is TGTGCCATCAGTAACCAGGGTGAAGCTTTCTTT.

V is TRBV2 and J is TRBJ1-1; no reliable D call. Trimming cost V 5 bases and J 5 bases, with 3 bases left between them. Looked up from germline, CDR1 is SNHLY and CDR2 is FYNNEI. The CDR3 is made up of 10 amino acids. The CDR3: CASSRTEAFF. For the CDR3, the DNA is TGTGCCAGCAGTCGGACTGAAGCTTTCTTT.

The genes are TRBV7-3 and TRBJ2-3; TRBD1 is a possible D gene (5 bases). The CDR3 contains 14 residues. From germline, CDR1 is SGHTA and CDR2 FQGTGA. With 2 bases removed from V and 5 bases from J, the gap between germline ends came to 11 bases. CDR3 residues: CASSLGQRKDTQYF. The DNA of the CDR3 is TGTGCCAGCAGCTTAGGACAAAGGAAAGATACGCAGTATTTT.

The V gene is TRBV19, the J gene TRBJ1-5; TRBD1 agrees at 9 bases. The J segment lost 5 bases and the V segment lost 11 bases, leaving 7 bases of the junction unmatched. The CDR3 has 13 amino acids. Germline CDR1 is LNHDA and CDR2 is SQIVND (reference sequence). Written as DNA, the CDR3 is TGTGCCGGGGCCCGGGACAGGGATCAGCCCCAGCATTTT. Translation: CAGARDRDQPQHF.